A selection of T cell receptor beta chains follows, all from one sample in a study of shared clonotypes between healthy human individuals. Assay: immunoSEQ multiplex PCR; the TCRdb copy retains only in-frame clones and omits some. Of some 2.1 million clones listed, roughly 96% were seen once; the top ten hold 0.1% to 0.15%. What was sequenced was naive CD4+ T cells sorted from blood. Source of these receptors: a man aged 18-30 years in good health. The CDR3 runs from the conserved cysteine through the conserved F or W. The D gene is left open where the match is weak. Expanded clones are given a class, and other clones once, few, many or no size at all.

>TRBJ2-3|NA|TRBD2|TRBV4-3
TGCGCCAGCAGCCAAGATCGGCCCAGCGGGATTGGCACAGATACGCAGTATTTT
CASSQDRPSGIGTDTQYF
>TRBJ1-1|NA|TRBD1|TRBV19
TGTGCCAGTAGTGTCAACAGGGGCACTGAAGCTTTCTTT
CASSVNRGTEAFF
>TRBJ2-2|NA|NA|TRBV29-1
TGCAGCGTCGCGAGTGCCCCCGGGGAGCTGTTTTTT
CSVASAPGELFF
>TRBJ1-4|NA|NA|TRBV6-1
TGTGCCAGCAGTGAAGCTTGGCTCGAGAAACTGTTTTTT
CASSEAWLEKLFF
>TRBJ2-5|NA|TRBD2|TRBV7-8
TGTGCCAGCAGCTTATTTGGACTAGCGGTACAAGAGACCCAGTACTTC
CASSLFGLAVQETQYF
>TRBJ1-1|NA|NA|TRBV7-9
TGTGCCAGCAGCTTCGGACAGCCCGGGGGAGCTTTCTTT
CASSFGQPGGAFF
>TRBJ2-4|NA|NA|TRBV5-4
TGTGCCAGCAGCCCCCCCGGACAGTCAGCCAAAAACATTCAGTACTTC
CASSPPGQSAKNIQYF
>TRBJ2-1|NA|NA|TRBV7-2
TGTGCCAGCCTTAGGGACCTACCCTCCTACAATGAGCAGTTCTTC
CASLRDLPSYNEQFF
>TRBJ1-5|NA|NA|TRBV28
TGTGCCATCCTAGGGAGCGGCAATCAGCCCCAGCATTTT
CAILGSGNQPQHF
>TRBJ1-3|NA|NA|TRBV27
TGTGCCAGCAGTTCGTACGCGAGCTCTGGAAACACCATATATTTT
CASSSYASSGNTIYF
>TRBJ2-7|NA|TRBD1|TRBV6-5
TGTGCCAGCAGTCCTAGACAGGGCACCACCTACGAGCAGTACTTC
CASSPRQGTTYEQYF
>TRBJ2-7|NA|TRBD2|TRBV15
TGTGCCACCAGCAGAGGGTGGACTAGCGGGAGTTACGAGCAGTACTTC
CATSRGWTSGSYEQYF
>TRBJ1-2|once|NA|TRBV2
TGTGCCAGCAGTGGCGGAGGGGTGCTCCTTATTGGCTACACCTTC
CASSGGGVLLIGYTF
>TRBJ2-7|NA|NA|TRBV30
TGTGCCTGGCAACGTGGGGGAAACTACGAGCAGTACTTC
CAWQRGGNYEQYF
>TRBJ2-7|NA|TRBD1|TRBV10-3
TGTGCCATCCGACCCGGGACAGGGCTCTCCTACGAGCAGTACTTC
CAIRPGTGLSYEQYF
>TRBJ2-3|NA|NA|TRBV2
TGTGCCAGCAGTGATATAGGAGTTAGCACAGATACGCAGTATTTT
CASSDIGVSTDTQYF
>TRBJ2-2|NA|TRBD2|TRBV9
TGTGCCAGCAGCGCCTCCATACGGGGCGGGGGAACCGGGGAGCTGTTTTTT
CASSASIRGGGTGELFF
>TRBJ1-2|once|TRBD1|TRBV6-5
TGTGCCAGCAGCCGCGCTCCGGACAGGGCTGGCTACACCTTC
CASSRAPDRAGYTF
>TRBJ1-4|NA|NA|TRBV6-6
TGTGCCAGCAGTATTCAACAGGGACTGAGTGAAAAACTGTTTTTT
CASSIQQGLSEKLFF
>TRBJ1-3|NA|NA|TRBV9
TGTGCCAGCAGCCCCAGTCACGGCTACTCTGGAAACACCATATATTTT
CASSPSHGYSGNTIYF
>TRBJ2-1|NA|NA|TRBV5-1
TGCGCCAGCAGCTCTTCTGGAGGTGCAGCCTACAATGAGCAGTTCTTC
CASSSSGGAAYNEQFF
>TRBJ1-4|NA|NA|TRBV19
TGTGCCAGTAGTACGAATGAAAAACTGTTTTTT
CASSTNEKLFF
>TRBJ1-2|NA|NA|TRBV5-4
TGTGCCAGCGGAAGGGCAGGCTATGGCTACACCTTC
CASGRAGYGYTF
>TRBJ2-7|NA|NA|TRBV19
TGTGCCAGTAGTCTCCAATTCGGGGGGCCGGAGCAGTACTTC
CASSLQFGGPEQYF
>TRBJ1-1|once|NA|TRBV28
TGTGCCAGCAGTCCCCCCCACATGAACACTGAAGCTTTCTTT
CASSPPHMNTEAFF
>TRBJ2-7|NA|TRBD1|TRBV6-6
TGTGCCAGCAGTCTACGACAGGGGGCCGGCGAGCAGTACTTC
CASSLRQGAGEQYF
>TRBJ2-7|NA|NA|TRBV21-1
TGTGCCAGCAGCAAAGTGGACGGGTACCTTCCCTACGAGCAGTACTTC
CASSKVDGYLPYEQYF
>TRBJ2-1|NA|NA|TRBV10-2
TGCGCCAGCAGGGGTTTTTCCTACAATGAGCAGTTCTTC
CASRGFSYNEQFF
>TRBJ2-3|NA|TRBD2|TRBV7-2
TGTGCCAGCAGTTCTGGACTAGCTGCAGATACGCAGTATTTT
CASSSGLAADTQYF
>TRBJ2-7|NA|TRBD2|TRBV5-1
TGCGCCAGCAGTTCGGGCGGGGGGCATGAGCAGTACTTC
CASSSGGGHEQYF
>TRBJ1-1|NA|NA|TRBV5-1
TGCGCCAGCAGCTTAGACGCCCAGGGTAGGTCTGAAGCTTTCTTT
CASSLDAQGRSEAFF
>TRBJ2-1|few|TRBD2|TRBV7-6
TGTGCCAGCAGCAACCCAGCTAGCGGGGGCGGCGACGCAAATGAGCAGTTCTTC
CASSNPASGGGDANEQFF
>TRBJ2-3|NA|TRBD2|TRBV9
TGTGCCAGCAGCTCGCGGACTAGCTATGATACGCAGTATTTT
CASSSRTSYDTQYF
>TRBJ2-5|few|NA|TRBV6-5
TGTGCCAGCAGTTACACCCCAGCGGTGAGGTACTTC
CASSYTPAVRYF
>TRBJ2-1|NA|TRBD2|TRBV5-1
TGCGCCAGCTCCATCACTAGCGGTACCTACAATGAGCAGTTCTTC
CASSITSGTYNEQFF
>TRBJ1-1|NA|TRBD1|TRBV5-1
TGCGCCAGCAGCTCCAGGGGGGAGAACACTGAAGCTTTCTTT
CASSSRGENTEAFF
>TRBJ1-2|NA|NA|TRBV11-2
TGTGCCAGCAGCAACCGGGCCGACTATGGCTACACCTTC
CASSNRADYGYTF
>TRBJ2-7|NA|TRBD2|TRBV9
TGTGCCAGCAGCGCTCTACTAGCGGGAGGCGAGCAGTACTTC
CASSALLAGGEQYF
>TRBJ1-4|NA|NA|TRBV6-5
TGTGCCAGCAGTTACTCTACGTCCTCCGGGGAAAAACTGTTTTTT
CASSYSTSSGEKLFF
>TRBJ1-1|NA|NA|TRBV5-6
TGTGCCAGCAGCTTTTTGCCGAACACTGAAGCTTTCTTT
CASSFLPNTEAFF
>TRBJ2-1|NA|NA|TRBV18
TGTGCCAGCTCACCCGGGGCAGGTTTAACCTACAATGAGCAGTTCTTC
CASSPGAGLTYNEQFF
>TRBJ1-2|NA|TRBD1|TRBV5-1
TGCGCCAGCAGCCCGGACAGGGGGGGCTATGGCTACACCTTC
CASSPDRGGYGYTF
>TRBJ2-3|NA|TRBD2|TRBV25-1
TGTGCCAGCAGTGTCCTGACTAGCGGAAACACAGATACGCAGTATTTT
CASSVLTSGNTDTQYF
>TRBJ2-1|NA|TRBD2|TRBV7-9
TGTGCCAGCAGCAAACGGGGAGCTAGCGGGGACAACAATGAGCAGTTCTTC
CASSKRGASGDNNEQFF
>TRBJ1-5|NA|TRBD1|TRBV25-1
TGTGCCAGCAGTGAGGCAGGGGGCGGCCATCAGCCCCAGCATTTT
CASSEAGGGHQPQHF
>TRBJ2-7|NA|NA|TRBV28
TGTGCCAGCAGCAAACATCCGAACGAGCAGTACTTC
CASSKHPNEQYF
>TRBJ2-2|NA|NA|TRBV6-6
TGTGCCAGCACCCCCGCATCCACCGGGGAGCTGTTTTTT
CASTPASTGELFF
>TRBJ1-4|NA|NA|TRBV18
TGTGCCAGCTCACCGCCACGGGGGACCTCAACTAATGAAAAACTGTTTTTT
CASSPPRGTSTNEKLFF
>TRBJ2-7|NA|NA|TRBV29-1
TGCAGCGTTGAAAAGGAGGGATCCTACGAGCAGTACTTC
CSVEKEGSYEQYF
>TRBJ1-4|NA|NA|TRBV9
TGTGCCAGCAGCGTAGGGACAGCGATTAATGAAAAACTGTTTTTT
CASSVGTAINEKLFF